This T cell receptor beta chain was recovered during a study of identical twins (dated by TCRdb to 2016 to 2017). About the investigation overall: To test whether fetal clonotypes persist, the study used deep sequencing on TCR alpha and beta repertoires from monozygotic twins, unrelated adults of various ages, and cord blood. To rule out contamination, the twin experiments were replicated at different times with different library preparation protocols. Study-wide findings and limitations: Conclusions relied on cross-sectional statistical analysis, since the same donors could not be followed over many years. Excess twin sharing in beta out-of-frame sequences was weaker because fewer shared sequences lowered the signal-to-noise ratio. Fewer insertions were carried by abundant cord blood beta clonotypes; a weaker similar trend was observed in young adult naive repertoires, while no such trend was observed in memory repertoires. Recombination models systematically underestimated out-of-frame TCR alpha sharing in monozygotic twins but agreed with sharing between unrelated individuals. Compared with coincidental sharing between unrelated individuals, out-of-frame TCR alpha sequences shared between twins showed an excess of sequences with low generation probability. Invariant T cells such as MAIT and iNKT could partly confound zero-insertion analyses, though diverse VJ usage argued against this for most clonotypes.

This clonotype was seen a few times. Its antigen is not yet known. Per-nucleotide qualities are absent, and no much larger clonotype sits a single base away. Every donor in the study was a healthy Caucasian. The twin cohort comprised three pairs of female monozygotic twins, all aged roughly 18 to 29 years. CD4+ and CD8+ T cell populations were isolated with positive isolation kits from Invitrogen. Reading the germline V gene gives CDR1 MNHNS and CDR2 SASEGT. The CDR3 contains 14 residues, cysteine and phenylalanine counted. Kept here is only the CDR3 DNA, which spans 42 bases and is read in frame from base 1. Clipping removes 6 bases from V and 4 bases from J, with 7 as the unmatched junction base count. The library relied on 5' RACE. The sequencing machine was an Illumina HiSeq 2000. Template switching added a universal primer binding site, and the final cDNA carried a unique molecular identifier that allowed TCR cDNA molecules to be counted accurately. First-strand cDNA for TCR alpha and beta chains was synthesized from specific primers in the conserved constant-segment region. To control for contamination, every cDNA library carried two barcodes: a SMART-Mk sample barcode plus Illumina barcodes. TruSeq adapter sequences and Illumina sample barcodes were added in two successive PCR steps. TCR alpha and beta cDNA libraries were sequenced on the Illumina HiSeq platform with custom primers. The published analysis was carried out like this. Unique molecular identifiers were extracted from raw reads with MiGEC, and CDR3 positions were determined with MiXCR. For each individual, recombination models were inferred using an EM algorithm with the repgenHMM and IGoR tools. Shared clonotype analysis was performed with the tcR package in R, normalizing sharing by the product of cloneset sizes. To study raw recombination free of thymic and clonal selection effects, out-of-frame nonproductive sequences were analyzed. TCRdb's own reprocessing of the public reads used fastp at Q25 and MiXCR and kept productive beta chains. A single entry per CDR3 protein holds the most common genes and DNA from its merged rows. The V and J calls and clone size come from TCRdb's table, not from the authors' own analysis. This sample comprises 450,000 or so distinct CDR3 sequences, approximately 15% of them detected only once. Of the sample, roughly 0.56% falls within the top ten clones.

The same sample was also used in a study of yellow fever vaccine responses in identical twins. As the second study states: According to the authors, the vaccine-induced T cell response in identical twins seemed to be partly convergent and partly specific to each individual. The study precisely tracked vaccine-responding T cell clones in identical twins.

Sequences were obtained from CD4+ T cells sorted from blood. This receptor was obtained from a young woman in good health. Rearrangement joined TRBV6-1 to TRBJ2-5; TRBD1 aligns with 8 central bases. The CDR3 region has the sequence CASSRTDRGETQYF. Here is the DNA: TGTGCCAGCAGCCGAACTGACAGGGGAGAGACCCAGTACTTC.